This T cell receptor beta chain was recovered during a study of cytomegalovirus exposure and HLA in healthy donors. 60 Vbeta and 13 Jbeta primers were used in PCR. Using immunoSEQ multiplex PCR, the repertoire was profiled, and TCRdb retains in-frame clones only, with some absent. The table has just under 95,000 clones, roughly 80% seen once. Deletions cut 4 bases from V and 5 bases from J, with 9 bases between. This CDR3 region has 13 residues. Germline values: CDR1 MRHNA, CDR2 SNTAGT. The clonotype comes from a girl aged 2 to 9 in good health and CMV-seropositive. Input material: PBMCs. The chain carries TRBV6-4 and TRBJ1-5; D ambiguous. DNA for the CDR3: TGTGCCAGCAGTGTGGAGATGGATCAGCCCCAGCATTTT. Translating gives CASSVEMDQPQHF.